The next 29 T cell receptor beta chains were all read from a single sample in a study of vaccination and CD4 T cells after COVID-19. Treatment indicated: 10-day PBMC culture with coronavirus spike peptide pools or control peptides (ViraFEST assay). Sequenced with the Oncomine TCR Beta short-read assay was DNA taken from cultured CD4+ T cells. TCRdb re-analysed the PCR reads in MiXCR, keeping a single row per CDR3 protein. The sample shows 13,000 or so distinct CDR3 sequences, approximately 52% of them seen only once. These receptors' targets are unknown. Sequences were obtained from CD4+ T cells from blood, cultured in vitro. The source of these receptors is a human donor who had recovered from COVID-19.

This clonotype was seen a handful of times. The V and J genes are TRBV7-2 and TRBJ2-3; a weak D match, TRBD2 (5 bases). There are 14 residues in the CDR3. CDR1 SGHTA and CDR2 FQGNSA come from the germline V gene. Trimming removed 6 bases from V and 2 bases from J, with 12 bases in between. In DNA, the CDR3 is TGTGCCAGCAGGGAGGCCGTAGTCACAGATACGCAGTATTTT. Translating it yields CASREAVVTDTQYF.

The chain couples TRBV20-1 to TRBJ1-2; D possibly corresponds to TRBD1 (6 bases). V gave up 3 bases and J gave up 2 bases, with 19 bases separating them. Germline V gene lookup returns CDR1 DFQATT and CDR2 SNEGSKA (reference sequence). CDR3 length: 16 amino acids. The CDR3 nucleotides read TGCAGTGCTAGTGCCCCGGGCCACCAGGGGAACTATGGCTACACCTTC. It codes for CSASAPGHQGNYGYTF.

The rearrangement joins TRBV20-1 to TRBJ2-3; tentative D call: TRBD2 (5 bases). The V end was cut by 6 bases, the J end by 5 bases, with 9 bases between. The CDR3 sequence is 11 residues long. From germline, CDR1 is DFQATT and CDR2 SNEGSKA (reference sequence). The CDR3 nucleotides read TGCAGTGCCGTAAGCGGAGATACGCAGTATTTT. It is translated as CSAVSGDTQYF.

This clonotype is medium-sized within its sample. The V and J genes are TRBV12-2 and TRBJ2-1; TRBD2, as called in the table, went unchecked against the DNA. TRBV12-2 is labeled a pseudogene. This CDR3 is 15 amino acids long. The CDR3 bases are TGTGCAAGTCGCGTTCGTGGGCCGCGTTACAATGAGCAGTTCTTC. This encodes CASRVRGPRYNEQFF.

This chain connects TRBV2 to TRBJ2-1; D might be TRBD1 (6 bases). The V end was cut by 6 bases, the J end by 0 bases, with 12 bases between. Germline V gene data show CDR1 as SNHLY and CDR2 as FYNNEI. This CDR3 contains 15 residues. The CDR3 here is CASSATGRSYNEQFF. In DNA, the CDR3 is TGTGCCAGCAGCGCGACAGGCCGCTCCTACAATGAGCAGTTCTTC. Based on the CDR3 plus reference TRBV2 and TRBJ2-1, the full variable domain is EPEVTQTPSHQVTQMGQEVILRCVPISNHLYFYWYRQILGQKVEFLVSFYNNEISEKSEIFDDQFSVERPDGSNFTLKIRSTKLEDSAMYFCASSATGRSYNEQFFGPGTRLTVL.

This clonotype has just one count. The V and J genes are TRBV11-1 and TRBJ2-1; D might be TRBD1 or TRBD2, each matching 5 bases. The ends were cut back, 5 bases at V and 6 bases at J, with 11 bases in the middle. The V gene's germline CDR1 is SGHAT and CDR2 FQDESV (reference sequence). CDR3 length: 13 amino acids. The CDR3 DNA follows: TGTGCCAGCAGCACCGGGACCACCAATGAGCAGTTCTTC. This sequence encodes CASSTGTTNEQFF.

The rearrangement uses TRBV11-2 and TRBJ2-2; TRBD2 might be the D (7 bases). The V gene's germline CDR1 is SGHAT and CDR2 FQNNGV. The V end lost 5 bases, the J end lost 3 bases, and 16 bases lay between the germline ends. This CDR3 has 16 residues. CDR3 protein: CASSARGGADTGELFF. The CDR3 nucleotides are TGTGCCAGCAGCGCGAGGGGGGGCGCCGACACCGGGGAGCTGTTTTTT.

This clonotype has a handful of counts. The rearrangement uses TRBV6-4 and TRBJ2-3; no definite D call. Per the germline V gene, CDR1 is MRHNA and CDR2 is SNTAGT. The germline V and J ends were trimmed by 2 bases and 9 bases, with 9 bases remaining between them. The CDR3 length is 12 residues. CDR3 amino acids: CASSDGETTQYF. DNA of the CDR3: TGTGCCAGCAGTGACGGGGAAACAACGCAGTATTTT.

V is TRBV12-3 or TRBV12-4 and J is TRBJ1-1; D call uncertain. Trimming shortened V by 4 bases and J by 14 bases, and 17 bases separated the two germline ends. This CDR3 is built from 12 residues. The CDR3 spells CASSSSLPPVFF. CDR3 coding DNA: TGTGCCAGCAGTTCCTCCCTTCCACCGGTATTCTTT.

DNA for the CDR3: TGTGCCTGGTCAGGGTCGGCGGGCTATGGCTACACCTTC. Its translation: CAWSGSAGYGYTF. This sequence joins TRBV30 and TRBJ1-2, with D tentatively TRBD1 (5 bases). V lost 5 bases and J 4 bases, leaving 14 bases between the germline ends. Germline CDR1 is GTSNPN and CDR2 is SVGIG (reference sequence). There are 13 residues in the CDR3.

Note on this clonotype: A read error may account for a junction end that differs from germline. The chain has TRBV20-1 and TRBJ2-1; the match to TRBD2 covers 13 bases. CDR1 is DFQATT, CDR2 SNEGSKA, per germline (reference sequence). The CDR3 is 15 amino acids. The CDR3 DNA follows: TGCAGTGCTAGTCCCCCGACTAGCGGGAGGTTCATCGGGGTCTTC. Protein sequence: CSASPPTSGRFIGVF.

This clonotype was found once. The chain couples TRBV6-1 to TRBJ2-1; either TRBD1 or TRBD2 may supply D (6 bases each). Trimming stripped 6 bases from V and 3 bases from J, with 9 bases between. Germline V lookup: CDR1 MNHNS, CDR2 SASEGT. The CDR3 is 13 amino acids. The CDR3 nucleotides read TGTGCCAGCAGCGGGGGCCGCTACAATGAGCAGTTCTTC. The encoded protein is CASSGGRYNEQFF.

The sample holds a few counts of this clonotype. The chain links TRBV20-1 to TRBJ2-2; 9 bases line up with TRBD1. The CDR3 spans 20 residues. V lost 3 bases and J lost 4; bases outside the gene matches: 21. Germline CDR1 is DFQATT and CDR2 is SNEGSKA (reference sequence). The CDR3 nucleotides are TGCAGTGCTAGGTCCCCCGGGGTTTGGACAGGGGTGCAGAGCACCGGGGAGCTGTTTTTT. Encoded protein: CSARSPGVWTGVQSTGELFF.

The V gene is TRBV25-1, the J gene TRBJ1-2; 7 nucleotides agree with TRBD1. From germline, CDR1 is MGHDK and CDR2 SYGVNS. Trimming took 5 bases from V and 7 from J; bases not matched to a gene: 16. This CDR3 spans 16 amino acids. This CDR3 reads CASSKGGGLSRSGYTF. CDR3 DNA sequence: TGTGCCAGCAGTAAAGGGGGCGGACTCTCTAGGTCTGGCTACACCTTC.

V is TRBV12-3 or TRBV12-4 and J is TRBJ1-1; D unresolved. Trimming removed 7 bases from V and 3 bases from J, with 18 bases in between. The CDR3 covers 15 residues. CDR3 nucleotide sequence: TGTGCCAGCACCCAAAGTGGGAGGTCGGACACTGAAGCTTTCTTT. As protein: CASTQSGRSDTEAFF.

This chain uses TRBV20-1 with TRBJ1-1; D is possibly TRBD1 (6 bases). The V gene lost 3 bases and the J gene lost 4 bases, with 12 bases spanning the gap. CDR3 length: 13 residues. Germline CDR1 and CDR2: DFQATT and SNEGSKA (reference sequence). The CDR3 loop is CSARQGQSTEAFF. Written as DNA, the CDR3 is TGCAGTGCTAGGCAGGGGCAAAGCACTGAAGCTTTCTTT.

This chain's CDR3 is CAWIGVGEQYF. CDR3 DNA: TGTGCCTGGATAGGTGTGGGCGAGCAGTACTTC. The V call is TRBV30, the J call TRBJ2-7; no firm D call. CDR1 and CDR2 from the germline V gene are GTSNPN and SVGIG (reference sequence). The length of the CDR3 is 11 residues. V was clipped by 4 bases and J by 6 bases, with 10 bases between them.

This clonotype was counted only a few times. The chain uses TRBV7-9 and TRBJ1-6; no definite D call. The CDR3 is made up of 15 amino acids. V was shortened by 4 bases and J by 9 bases, with 16 bases between the two germline ends. Germline V gives CDR1 SEHNR, CDR2 FQNEAQ (reference sequence). The chain's CDR3 is CASSSPPGRGSPLHF. Here the CDR3 DNA reads TGTGCCAGCAGCTCCCCCCCGGGGAGAGGTTCACCCCTCCACTTT.

The genes are TRBV21-1 and TRBJ2-2; no check of the table's D call, TRBD2, against the DNA was made. TRBV21-1 is a pseudogene segment. This CDR3 has 14 residues. CDR3 amino acids: CAIPPWRARGELFF. The CDR3 bases are TGTGCCATCCCCCCCTGGAGGGCCAGAGGGGAGCTGTTTTTT.

This clonotype was detected only a few times. The rearrangement links TRBV20-1 to TRBJ1-2, with a possible D match to TRBD1 (5 bases). Germline V CDR1 and CDR2: DFQATT, SNEGSKA (reference sequence). The CDR3 runs 14 residues. V lost 5 bases and J 7 bases, leaving 20 bases between the germline ends. The CDR3 spells CSASKVQGRAGYTF. The CDR3 DNA is TGCAGTGCTTCTAAGGTCCAGGGTAGGGCTGGCTACACCTTC.

This clonotype was recorded a few times. The chain uses TRBV5-1 and TRBJ2-6; D not resolved. V was pared by 4 bases and J by 2 bases, with 4 bases between. The germline V gene encodes CDR1 SGHRS and CDR2 YFSETQ. The CDR3 runs to 13 residues. CDR3 DNA sequence: TGCGCCAGCAGCAGAGCTGGGGCCAACGTCCTGACTTTC. Its protein is CASSRAGANVLTF.

The table lists this clonotype with a few counts. The chain links TRBV24-1 to TRBJ2-3; D may be TRBD2 (5 bases). Germline V gene lookup returns CDR1 KGHDR and CDR2 SFDVKD. The CDR3 has 11 residues. The V gene lost 9 bases and the J gene lost 6 bases, with 9 bases spanning the gap. CDR3 loop: CATGTGDTQYF. The DNA for the CDR3 is TGTGCCACCGGCACGGGGGATACGCAGTATTTT.

A word on this clonotype: One end of the junction fails to match germline, which may point to a read error. J is TRBJ2-1 and V is TRBV27, with D possibly matching TRBD2 (5 bases). The length of the CDR3 is 13 residues. Germline CDR1 is MNHEY and CDR2 is SMNVEV (reference sequence). CDR3 sequence (DNA): TGTGCCAGCAGCCCACTCGGCGTACTAGTATGGTCCTTC. Translating gives CASSPLGVLVWSF.

The chain links TRBV30 to TRBJ1-2, with 11 bases identical to TRBD1. Germline V lookup: CDR1 GTSNPN, CDR2 SVGIG (reference sequence). The CDR3 contains 15 residues. Unmatched junction bases numbered 6, after V lost 3 bases and J lost 3 bases. The chain's CDR3 is CAWSLPGQGDYGYTF. CDR3 nucleotide sequence: TGTGCCTGGAGCCTACCGGGACAGGGGGACTATGGCTACACCTTC.

The J gene is TRBJ2-7, the V gene TRBV2; 7 nucleotides match TRBD1. Trimming took 5 bases from V and 0 from J; bases not matched to a gene: 7. The germline V gene has CDR1 SNHLY and CDR2 FYNNEI. The CDR3 consists of 15 residues. The CDR3 bases are TGTGCCAGCAGTACAGGGGTCCCTGGCTCCTACGAGCAGTACTTC. Encoded protein: CASSTGVPGSYEQYF.

This rearrangement joins TRBV25-1 to TRBJ2-2; 11 bases line up with TRBD1. Germline CDR1 reads MGHDK; CDR2 reads SYGVNS. The CDR3 spans 21 residues. Trimming removed 10 bases from V and 3 bases from J; junction bases left unmatched: 25. The CDR3 region is CATQPAASRTGGLWDTGELFF. The CDR3 nucleotides read TGTGCCACGCAACCCGCCGCATCCCGGACAGGGGGCTTGTGGGACACCGGGGAGCTGTTTTTT.

This clonotype was found a few times. The CDR3 nucleotides are TGTGCCAGCAGCTTCCCAGGTTCTGGAAACACCATATATTTT. This codes for CASSFPGSGNTIYF. The chain is built from TRBV7-8 and TRBJ1-3, with unresolved D. V lost 3 bases and J lost 1, with 7 bases in between. This CDR3 has 14 residues. CDR1 is SGHVS and CDR2 is FQNEAQ in the germline V gene.

The chain recombines TRBV24-1 with TRBJ2-3, with no clear D. CDR3 length: 14 amino acids. CDR1 is KGHDR, CDR2 SFDVKD, per germline. V was clipped by 9 bases and J by 0 bases, with 12 bases between them. CDR3 loop: CATETDSSTDTQYF. For the CDR3, the DNA is TGTGCCACCGAGACGGATTCTAGCACAGATACGCAGTATTTT.

The genes are TRBV7-9 and TRBJ2-5; no clear D gene. Looked up from germline, CDR1 is SEHNR and CDR2 is FQNEAQ (reference sequence). The V and J ends lost 2 bases and 4 bases respectively, with 5 bases between them. The CDR3 consists of 12 residues. CDR3 loop: CASSLYGETQYF. The DNA for the CDR3 is TGTGCCAGCAGCTTATACGGAGAGACCCAGTACTTC.